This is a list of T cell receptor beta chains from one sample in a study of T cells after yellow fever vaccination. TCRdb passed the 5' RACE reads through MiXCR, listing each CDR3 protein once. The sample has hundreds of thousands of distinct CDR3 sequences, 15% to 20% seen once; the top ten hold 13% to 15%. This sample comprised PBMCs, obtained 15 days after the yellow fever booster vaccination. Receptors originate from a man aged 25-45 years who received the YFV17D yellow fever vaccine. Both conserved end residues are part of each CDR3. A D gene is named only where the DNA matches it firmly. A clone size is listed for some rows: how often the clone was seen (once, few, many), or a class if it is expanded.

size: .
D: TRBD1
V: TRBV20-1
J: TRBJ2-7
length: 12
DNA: TGCAGTGCTACGGACAGGTATTCCGAGCAGTACTTC
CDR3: CSATDRYSEQYF

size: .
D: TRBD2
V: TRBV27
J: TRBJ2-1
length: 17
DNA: TGTGCCAGCAGTTCCTATAGCGGGGCCCGATCCTACAATGAGCAGTTCTTC
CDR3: CASSSYSGARSYNEQFF

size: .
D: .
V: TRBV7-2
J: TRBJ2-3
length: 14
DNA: TGTGCCAGCAGCAACGGACCGTTCACAGATACGCAGTATTTT
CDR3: CASSNGPFTDTQYF

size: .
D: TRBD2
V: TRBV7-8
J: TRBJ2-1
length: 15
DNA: TGTGCCAGCAGCCCCGGGACTATCACCTTCAATGAGCAGTTCTTC
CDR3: CASSPGTITFNEQFF

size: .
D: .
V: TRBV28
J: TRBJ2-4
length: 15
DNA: TGTGCCAGCAGTTTTAGGGGGAGAGGCAAAAACATTCAGTACTTC
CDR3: CASSFRGRGKNIQYF

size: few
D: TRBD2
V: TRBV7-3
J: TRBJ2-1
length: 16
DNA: TGTGCCAGCAGCTTATCTTCCGGGAGGAGGGGCAATGAGCAGTTCTTC
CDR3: CASSLSSGRRGNEQFF

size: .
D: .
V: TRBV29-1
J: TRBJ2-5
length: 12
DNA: TGCAGCGTTACGTCCAAGAAAGAGACCCAGTACTTC
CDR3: CSVTSKKETQYF

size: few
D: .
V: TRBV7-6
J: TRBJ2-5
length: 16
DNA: TGTGCCAGCAGCTCCCTGAGGGAGGAACCTCAAGAGACCCAGTACTTC
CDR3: CASSSLREEPQETQYF

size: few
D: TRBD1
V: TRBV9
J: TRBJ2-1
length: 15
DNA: TGTGCCAGCAGCGAAGGACAGGGGGCGCGCAATGAGCAGTTCTTC
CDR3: CASSEGQGARNEQFF

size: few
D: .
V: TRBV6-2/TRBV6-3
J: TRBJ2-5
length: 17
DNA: TGTGCCAGCAACTACCTTAGAGCATCCGTGGGACAAGAGACCCAGTACTTC
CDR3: CASNYLRASVGQETQYF

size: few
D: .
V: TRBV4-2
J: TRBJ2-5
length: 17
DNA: TGTGCCAGCAGCCAAGTCGCGTCAGGCCGAATGGGGGAGACCCAGTACTTC
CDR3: CASSQVASGRMGETQYF

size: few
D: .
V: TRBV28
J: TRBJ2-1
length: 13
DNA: TGTGCCAGCAGTACCCACGCCTCCAATGAGCAGTTCTTC
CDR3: CASSTHASNEQFF

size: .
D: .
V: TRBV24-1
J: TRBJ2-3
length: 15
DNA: TGTGCCACCAGTGATAAGTTTGGAATAACAGATACGCAGTATTTT
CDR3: CATSDKFGITDTQYF

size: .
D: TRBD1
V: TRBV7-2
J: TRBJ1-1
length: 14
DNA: TGTGCCAGCAGCTCCCGGACAGGGAGGACTGAAGCTTTCTTT
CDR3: CASSSRTGRTEAFF

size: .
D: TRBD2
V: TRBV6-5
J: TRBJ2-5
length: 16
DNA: TGTGCCAGCAGCCGACCTAGCGGGGGGGGTTGGGAGACCCAGTACTTC
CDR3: CASSRPSGGGWETQYF

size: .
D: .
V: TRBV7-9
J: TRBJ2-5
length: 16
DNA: TGTGCCAGCAGCTTAGCTTATTCAGGGGATAAAGAGACCCAGTACTTC
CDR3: CASSLAYSGDKETQYF

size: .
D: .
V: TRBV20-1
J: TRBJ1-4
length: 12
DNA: TGCAGTGCTAGAGATCTAAGGGAAAAACTGTTTTTT
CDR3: CSARDLREKLFF

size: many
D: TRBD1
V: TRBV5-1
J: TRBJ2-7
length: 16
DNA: TGCGCCAGCAGCTTGGGCCCGGGACAGCCCCGCTACGAGCAGTACTTC
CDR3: CASSLGPGQPRYEQYF

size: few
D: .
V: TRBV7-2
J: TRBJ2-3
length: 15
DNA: TGTGCCAGCAGCCCCCTAGCGATTAGCACAGATACGCAGTATTTT
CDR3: CASSPLAISTDTQYF

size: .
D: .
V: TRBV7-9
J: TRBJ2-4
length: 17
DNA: TGTGCCAGCAGCTCCCATCCCGGAAACCTAGCCAAAAACATTCAGTACTTC
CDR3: CASSSHPGNLAKNIQYF

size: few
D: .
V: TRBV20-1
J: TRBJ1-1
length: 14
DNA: TGCAGTGTGCAAGATGGGGGTATGAACACTGAAGCTTTCTTT
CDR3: CSVQDGGMNTEAFF

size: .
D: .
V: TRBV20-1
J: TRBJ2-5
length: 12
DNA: TGCAGTGCTCGAGCGGGCCAAGAGACCCAGTACTTC
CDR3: CSARAGQETQYF

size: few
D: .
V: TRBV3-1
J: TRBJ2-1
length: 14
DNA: TGTGCCAGCAGCCACCTGACGACCTACAATGAGCAGTTCTTC
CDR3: CASSHLTTYNEQFF